A selection of T cell receptor beta chains follows, all from one sample in a study of blood T cell repertoires in COVID-19. Sequencing used immunoSEQ multiplex PCR; TCRdb keeps in-frame clones, though not all of them. The sample holds about 64,000 clones, around four fifths seen once. What was sequenced was peripheral blood. The source is a man in his fifties or sixties with COVID-19, enrolled during active disease. The CDR3 runs from the conserved cysteine through the conserved F or W. A D gene is named only where the DNA matches it firmly.

>TRBV29-1|-|11
CSVESGTEAFF
>TRBV5-1|-|15
CASSPAASPNSPLHF
>TRBV28|-|13
CASSPTRGETQYF
>TRBV12-3/TRBV12-4|-|13
CASSFDRTDTQYF
>TRBV9|-|15
CASSPRGGLNEKLFF
>TRBV5-6|TRBD2|18
CASSQLTSGPFEYETQYF
>TRBV6-1|-|15
CASSEGGTRRETQYF
>TRBV10-2|-|13
CASRRGSSYEQYF
>TRBV29-1|-|12
CSGEVSRQAQYF
>TRBV5-1|-|13
CASSKRLGETQYF
>TRBV28|-|15
CASTNPYDSSYEQYF
>TRBV7-2|-|14
CASSTWTANSPLHF